The 27 T cell receptor beta chains presented below share a single source sample, sequenced in a study of glioma-infiltrating T cells. Amplification of TCR alpha and beta CDR3 regions from RNA used iRepertoire nested multiplex PCR. A single record per CDR3 protein comes from TCRdb applying MiXCR to the multiplex PCR reads. The sample consists of around 4,100 distinct CDR3 sequences, around 92% of them appearing once. Sequencing input: glioma tissue, nonneoplastic brain tissue, or PBMCs (not recorded which). These receptor sequences come from a human donor with low-grade glioma or glioblastoma, undergoing nonglioma brain surgery, or in good health (not recorded which).

In regard to this clonotype: This beta chain is an off-target read within a library intended for alpha chains, so its frequency means little. This chain uses TRBV20-1 with TRBJ2-3; D may be TRBD1 or TRBD2 (5 bases each). The V end was cut by 0 bases, the J end by 0 bases, with 13 bases between. This CDR3 has 16 residues. Looked up from germline, CDR1 is DFQATT and CDR2 is SNEGSKA (reference sequence). The CDR3, as DNA: TGCAGTGCTAGAGATCATCGGGGCCGTAGCACAGATACGCAGTATTTT. It is translated as CSARDHRGRSTDTQYF.

As for this clonotype: This beta chain represents an off-target read in a library built for alpha chains; its size is of limited meaning. The chain joins TRBV28 to TRBJ1-1; 8 bases agree with TRBD1. Trimming cost V 6 bases and J 4 bases; bases outside gene matches: 10. This CDR3 is 15 amino acids long. Germline V CDR1 and CDR2: MDHEN, SYDVKM. The CDR3 sequence is CASSPINRGGTEAFF. Here the CDR3 DNA reads TGTGCCAGCAGCCCCATTAACAGGGGGGGCACTGAAGCTTTCTTT.

Concerning this clonotype: A library made for alpha chains picked up this beta chain off target, so its size means little. The chain uses TRBV12-3 or TRBV12-4 and TRBJ2-3, with D tentatively TRBD2 (5 bases). V gave up 0 bases and J gave up 4 bases, with 5 bases separating them. This CDR3 has 13 residues. CDR3 in DNA: TGTGCCAGCAGTTTAGCGCGGGCAGATACGCAGTATTTT. The encoded protein is CASSLARADTQYF.

A word on this clonotype: An end of the junction does not agree with germline; a read error may underlie this. This beta chain is an off-target read within a library intended for alpha chains, so its frequency means little. This chain links TRBV12-3 or TRBV12-4 with TRBJ1-3; D uncertain. CDR3 length equals 11 residues. CDR3 coding DNA: TGTGCCAGCAGTTCGGGGAACACCGTATATTTT. Encoded protein: CASSSGNTVYF.

As concerns this clonotype: Being off target in a library aimed at alpha chains, this beta chain has a size of little meaning. This chain uses TRBV7-2 with TRBJ2-1, with TRBD2 matching 8 bases. After removal of 1 base from V and 6 bases from J, the junction contained 5 bases not matched to a gene. This CDR3 spans 15 amino acids. Germline V CDR1 and CDR2: SGHTA, FQGNSA. The CDR3 loop reads CASSLGAGGANEQFF. CDR3 DNA: TGTGCCAGCAGCTTAGGGGCCGGGGGGGCCAATGAGCAGTTCTTC.

Points on this clonotype: As an off-target read in a library built for alpha chains, this beta chain has a frequency of little significance. This chain joins TRBV12-3 or TRBV12-4 and TRBJ1-1, with TRBD1 matching 10 bases. The CDR3 extends over 16 amino acids. V was clipped by 1 base and J by 3 bases; unmatched bases: 5. The CDR3 loop is CASSLEPGQGYTEAFF. In DNA form, the CDR3 reads TGTGCCAGCAGTTTAGAACCGGGACAGGGGTACACTGAAGCTTTCTTT.

As to this clonotype: Little can be read into the size of this beta chain, an off-target read in a library designed for alpha chains. The chain carries TRBV19 and TRBJ1-4; D is ambiguous. Germline CDR1 reads LNHDA; CDR2 reads SQIVND (reference sequence). Trimming stripped 3 bases from V and 7 bases from J, with 3 bases between. This CDR3 is built from 11 residues. CDR3 region: CASSIGEKLFF. CDR3 nucleotide sequence: TGTGCCAGTAGTATCGGTGAAAAACTGTTTTTT.

As regards this clonotype: This beta chain was picked up by a library intended for alpha chains and is off target, so its count carries little meaning. The chain recombines TRBV6-1 with TRBJ2-3, with D perhaps assigned TRBD1 or TRBD2 (5 bases each). Germline V gives CDR1 MNHNS, CDR2 SASEGT. The CDR3 is 14 residues long. V was clipped by 6 bases and J by 0 bases, with 10 bases between them. The CDR3 DNA is TGTGCCAGCAGAAGGGACCCGAGCACAGATACGCAGTATTTT. Translating gives CASRRDPSTDTQYF.

Regarding this clonotype: Found in a library prepared for alpha chains, this beta chain is an off-target read, and its abundance has little meaning. This chain joins TRBV6-6 and TRBJ1-2; TRBD1 matches at 9 bases. The ends lost 5 bases at V and 6 bases at J; junction bases unmatched: 10. The germline V gene encodes CDR1 MNHNY and CDR2 SVGAGI (reference sequence). The CDR3 length is 15 residues. This CDR3 is CASSDGQGTKDGYTF. As DNA, the CDR3 is TGTGCCAGCAGTGACGGACAGGGGACGAAAGATGGCTACACCTTC.

Concerning this clonotype: This beta chain is off target for a library built for alpha chains, so its abundance means little. The V call is TRBV7-2, the J call TRBJ1-4; 9 bases agree with TRBD1. The CDR3 is 15 amino acids. Looked up from germline, CDR1 is SGHTA and CDR2 is FQGNSA. The V gene end was trimmed by 2 bases and the J gene end by 7 bases; junction bases not matched to a gene: 5. In nucleotides, the CDR3 is TGTGCCAGCAGCTTAACAGGGGGCCCGAGTGAAAAACTGTTTTTT. Its protein is CASSLTGGPSEKLFF.

Details on this clonotype: As an off-target read in a library built for alpha chains, this beta chain has a frequency of little significance. V usage is TRBV10-3 and J usage is TRBJ2-1, with 9 positions matching TRBD1. Trimming took 2 bases from V and 6 from J; bases not matched to a gene: 11. CDR1 ENHRY and CDR2 SYGVKD come from the germline V gene. The length of the CDR3 is 17 residues. CDR3 DNA: TGTGCCATCAGTGAGCTGGGGGACAGGGCACTTAGCAATGAGCAGTTCTTC. Encoded protein: CAISELGDRALSNEQFF.

As to this clonotype: This beta chain came through as a stray read in a library set up for alpha chains, and its size says little. This sequence joins TRBV6-2 or TRBV6-3 and TRBJ2-7; D gene unclear. Trimming stripped 4 bases from V and 6 bases from J, with 13 bases between. The germline gives CDR1 MNHEY, CDR2 SVGEGT. There are 13 residues in the CDR3. CDR3 amino acids: CASSSPVGGEQYF. The CDR3 DNA reads as TGTGCCAGCAGTTCCCCCGTGGGTGGCGAGCAGTACTTC.

This clonotype was picked up one time. A library prepared for alpha chains yielded this beta chain as an off-target read; its size is of little meaning. The V gene is TRBV20-1, the J gene TRBJ1-1; D possibly corresponds to TRBD1 (6 bases). Per germline, CDR1 DFQATT and CDR2 SNEGSKA (reference sequence). V lost 0 bases and J 4 bases, leaving 12 bases between the germline ends. The CDR3 consists of 14 residues. As DNA, the CDR3 is TGCAGTGCTAGAGATCCCAACAGGGCCACTGAAGCTTTCTTT. Encoded protein: CSARDPNRATEAFF.

Worth noting for this clonotype: This beta chain is off target for a library built for alpha chains, so its abundance means little. The CDR3 sequence: CASSSSPGLADSDTQYF. In nucleotides, the CDR3 is TGTGCCAGCAGTTCTTCTCCGGGACTAGCGGATTCAGATACGCAGTATTTT. The chain is built from TRBV7-9 and TRBJ2-3, with 11 bases lining up with TRBD2. This CDR3 comprises 17 residues. The germline V gene has CDR1 SEHNR and CDR2 FQNEAQ (reference sequence). Unmatched junction bases numbered 12, after V lost 6 bases and J lost 4 bases.

Worth noting for this clonotype: The library was designed around alpha chains, so this beta chain is a stray read whose abundance carries little weight. V gene TRBV24-1 combines with J gene TRBJ1-1, with 11 positions matching TRBD1. Looked up from germline, CDR1 is KGHDR and CDR2 is SFDVKD. Unmatched junction bases numbered 7, after V lost 5 bases and J lost 6 bases. The CDR3 extends over 15 amino acids. CDR3 DNA sequence: TGTGCCACCAGTGGGGGGGACAGGGGGAGCGCTGAAGCTTTCTTT. Translating gives CATSGGDRGSAEAFF.

Notes on this clonotype: Germline is not matched at one junction end, which may reflect a read error. This beta chain represents an off-target read in a library built for alpha chains; its size is of limited meaning. The chain is built from TRBV6-5 and TRBJ1-1, with no clear D. This CDR3 comprises 16 residues. Germline-derived CDR1 and CDR2 are MNHEY and SVGAGI. In DNA, the CDR3 is TGTGCCAGCAGTTACTCGATATCCGGGCAAGACACTCAAGCTTTCTTT. This gives the protein CASSYSISGQDTQAFF.

This clonotype was counted a single time. The library was built for alpha chains, so this beta chain is an off-target read and its size means little. The chain has TRBV3-1 and TRBJ1-6, with D possibly being TRBD1 (6 bases). The V end was cut by 2 bases, the J end by 8 bases, with 7 bases between. The CDR3 extends over 13 amino acids. CDR1 and CDR2 from the germline V gene are LGHDT and YNNKEL (reference sequence). Written as DNA, the CDR3 is TGTGCCAGCAGCCAACAGGGGCATTCACCCCTCCACTTT. Amino acid sequence: CASSQQGHSPLHF. The variable domain in full, with the rest retrieved from reference TRBV3-1 and TRBJ1-6, is DTAVSQTPKYLVTQMGNDKSIKCEQNLGHDTMYWYKQDSKKFLKIMFSYNNKELIINETVPNRFSPKSPDKAHLNLHINSLELGDSAVYFCASSQQGHSPLHFGNGTRLTVT.

In its sample, this clonotype was seen once. This beta chain is off target for a library built for alpha chains, so its abundance means little. The chain combines TRBV20-1 with TRBJ1-5; D not certain. Germline loops: CDR1 DFQATT, CDR2 SNEGSKA (reference sequence). V was trimmed by 2 bases and J by 0 bases, leaving 11 bases between them. CDR3 length equals 15 residues. CDR3 nucleotide sequence: TGCAGTGCTAGATCAGGACCGAATAGCAATCAGCCCCAGCATTTT. Protein product: CSARSGPNSNQPQHF.

Comments on this clonotype: Little can be read into the size of this beta chain, an off-target read in a library designed for alpha chains. The chain uses TRBV6-1 and TRBJ1-2, with D hard to call. In germline, CDR1 is MNHNS, CDR2 SASEGT. The CDR3 totals 12 residues. Between the trimmed V and J ends, which lost 7 bases and 2 bases, there was a span of 8 bases. This CDR3 reads CASKESNYGYTF. CDR3 nucleotide sequence: TGTGCCAGCAAGGAGTCAAACTATGGCTACACCTTC.

On this clonotype: Being off target in a library aimed at alpha chains, this beta chain has a size of little meaning. The V call is TRBV19, the J call TRBJ2-1; tentative D call: TRBD1 (6 bases). V was cut by 9 bases and J by 7 bases, with 13 bases left in between. The CDR3 runs to 12 residues. Germline-derived CDR1 and CDR2 are LNHDA and SQIVND (reference sequence). The CDR3 reads CASSLQGNEQFF. The CDR3 DNA reads as TGTGCCAGCAGTCTACAGGGAAATGAGCAGTTCTTC.

Of note for this clonotype: This beta chain appears as a stray read in a library generated for alpha chains; its size is not informative. The chain couples TRBV27 to TRBJ2-1; TRBD2 matches 10 bases. The junction had 6 bases not matched to a gene; V was cut back by 2 bases and J by 8 bases. This CDR3 contains 15 residues. Per the germline V gene, CDR1 is MNHEY and CDR2 is SMNVEV (reference sequence). In DNA form, the CDR3 reads TGTGCCAGCAGTTTAATAGCGGGAGGTCGAGATGAGCAGTTCTTC. This encodes CASSLIAGGRDEQFF.

About this clonotype itself: This beta chain is a stray sequence in a library constructed for alpha chains; its clone size is not meaningful. The V and J genes are TRBV6-1 and TRBJ1-5, with D hard to call. The CDR3 runs 15 residues. Germline V gene data show CDR1 as MNHNS and CDR2 as SASEGT. Trimming stripped 1 base from V and 3 bases from J, with 10 bases between. The CDR3 region is CASSEVGGTNQPQHF. DNA of the CDR3: TGTGCCAGCAGTGAAGTCGGAGGTACCAATCAGCCCCAGCATTTT.

Comments on this clonotype: This beta chain was picked up by a library intended for alpha chains and is off target, so its count carries little meaning. The chain uses TRBV20-1 and TRBJ1-2; perhaps TRBD1 as D (5 bases). Germline V gives CDR1 DFQATT, CDR2 SNEGSKA (reference sequence). Deletions cut 2 bases from V and 4 bases from J, with 11 bases between. This CDR3 has 13 residues. The CDR3 region has the DNA TGCAGTGCTAGAACCCCGGGACTCTATGGCTACACCTTC. This gives the protein CSARTPGLYGYTF.

Points on this clonotype: The library was built for alpha chains, so this beta chain is an off-target read and its size means little. The V call is TRBV7-2, the J call TRBJ1-1, with no clear D. Deletions cut 1 base from V and 9 bases from J, with 18 bases between. This CDR3 comprises 15 residues. Germline CDR1 SGHTA, CDR2 FQGNSA. CDR3 sequence: CASSLEGAGTVKAFF. CDR3 sequence (DNA): TGTGCCAGCAGCTTAGAGGGAGCGGGTACAGTTAAAGCTTTCTTT.

Points on this clonotype: Because the library targeted alpha chains, this beta chain is an off-target read whose size means little. The rearrangement uses TRBV6-6 and TRBJ2-5; tentatively, D is TRBD1 (5 bases). Trimming left V 5 bases short and J 5 bases short, with 6 bases between. This CDR3 has 11 residues. Germline V CDR1 and CDR2: MNHNY, SVGAGI (reference sequence). DNA for the CDR3: TGTGCCAGCAGTAACAGGGAGACCCAGTACTTC. Protein sequence: CASSNRETQYF.

As regards this clonotype: The junction shows a germline mismatch at one end, possibly a read error. This beta chain appears as a stray read in a library generated for alpha chains; its size is not informative. The chain couples TRBV10-2 to TRBJ1-1, with D tentatively TRBD1 (6 bases). This CDR3 is built from 14 residues. Per the germline V gene, CDR1 is WSHSY and CDR2 is SAAADI. The CDR3 sequence is CASSSGAQGTEAFF. The CDR3 DNA is TGTGCCAGCAGTTCGGGGGCGCAAGGAACTGAAGCTTTCTTT.

In regard to this clonotype: This beta chain is a stray sequence in a library constructed for alpha chains; its clone size is not meaningful. The chain uses TRBV6-2 or TRBV6-3 and TRBJ1-3, with no clear D. V was cut by 8 bases and J by 4 bases, with 18 bases left in between. Germline assignment: CDR1 MNHEY and CDR2 SVGEGT. CDR3 length: 15 amino acids. The CDR3 sequence: CASGRRGVIGNTIYF. CDR3 nucleotide sequence: TGTGCCAGCGGCCGACGAGGCGTAATCGGAAACACCATATATTTT.